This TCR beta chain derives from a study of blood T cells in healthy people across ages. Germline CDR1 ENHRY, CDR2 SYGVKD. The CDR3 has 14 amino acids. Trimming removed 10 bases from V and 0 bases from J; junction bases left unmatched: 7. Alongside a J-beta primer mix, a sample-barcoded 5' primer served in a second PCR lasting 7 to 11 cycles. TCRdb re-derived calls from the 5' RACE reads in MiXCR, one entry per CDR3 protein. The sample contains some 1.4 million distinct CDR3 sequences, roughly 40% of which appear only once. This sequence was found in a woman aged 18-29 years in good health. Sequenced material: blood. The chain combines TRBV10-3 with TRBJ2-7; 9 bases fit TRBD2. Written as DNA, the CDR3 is TGTGCCACCGACAGCGGGAGGTTCTCCTACGAGCAGTACTTC. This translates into CATDSGRFSYEQYF.